The T cell receptor beta chain described here comes from a study of blood T cell repertoires in COVID-19. For the study at large: T cells, B-cell-depleted T cells, or PBMCs provided the cDNA or gDNA that served as material.

This table comes from immunoSEQ multiplex PCR, and its TCRdb copy is limited to in-frame clones, with some not included. Among fewer than 250,000 clones listed, around 81% were seen once. The CDR3 is 14 amino acids. Germline CDR1 reads SGHRS; CDR2 reads YFSETQ. The ends were cut back, 4 bases at V and 2 bases at J, with 11 bases in the middle. Sequencing input: PBMCs or T cells enriched from blood (not recorded which). The chain joins TRBV5-1 to TRBJ2-3; the D gene is possibly TRBD1 (6 bases). The receptor was isolated from a woman in her forties or fifties with acute COVID-19. Written as DNA, the CDR3 is TGCGCCAGCAGCGTCCACAGGGACACAGATACGCAGTATTTT. Amino acids: CASSVHRDTDTQYF.